Each of the 13 T cell receptor beta chains below was sequenced from the same sample in a study of PD-L1 blockade in urothelial cancer. Some clones are missing from TCRdb's copy, which holds only in-frame ones; the method was immunoSEQ multiplex PCR. The repertoire consists of 70,000 to 95,000 clones, with roughly nine tenths occurring once and the leading ten covering around 1%. The time point is: pretreatment peripheral blood. This material consisted of PBMCs, taken around atezolizumab (anti-PD-L1) treatment. These receptor sequences come from an elderly woman with urothelial cancer.

V is TRBV6-5 and J is TRBJ1-1, with D tentatively TRBD1 (6 bases). This CDR3 is 15 amino acids long. Trimming cost V 7 bases and J 4 bases, with 19 bases left between them. Germline values: CDR1 MNHEY, CDR2 SVGAGI. The CDR3 region has the DNA TGTGCCAGCACCCAGGCGGGGGGCGCGGGCACTGAAGCTTTCTTT. Protein product: CASTQAGGAGTEAFF.

This clone was counted a few times. The chain carries TRBV7-8 and TRBJ1-5; perhaps TRBD1 as D (5 bases). The germline V and J ends were trimmed by 1 base and 4 bases, with 5 bases remaining between them. The CDR3 totals 13 residues. Germline CDR1 is SGHVS and CDR2 is FQNEAQ. The CDR3 loop reads CASSLDRNQPQHF. As DNA, the CDR3 is TGTGCCAGCAGCTTAGACAGGAATCAGCCCCAGCATTTT.

This rearrangement joins TRBV6-1 to TRBJ1-2; the match to TRBD1 covers 8 bases. The germline V gene has CDR1 MNHNS and CDR2 SASEGT. The CDR3 spans 13 residues. After removal of 7 bases from V and 5 bases from J, the junction contained 6 bases not matched to a gene. CDR3 bases: TGTGCCAGCAATCCCGGACAGGGTTATGGCTACACCTTC. This codes for CASNPGQGYGYTF.

This rearrangement joins TRBV2 to TRBJ1-4; 12 nucleotides match TRBD1. Germline CDR1 is SNHLY and CDR2 is FYNNEI. CDR3 size: 15 residues. J was trimmed by 17 bases and V by 6 bases; bases with no gene match: 16. The CDR3 DNA sequence: TGTGCCAGCAGAGAGCACCGGGACAGGGGGCGAAATTGTTTTTTT. It is translated as CASREHRDRGRNCFF.

This clone showed up just once. The chain employs TRBV27 and TRBJ1-5; maybe TRBD1 (5 bases). Germline values: CDR1 MNHEY, CDR2 SMNVEV (reference sequence). The CDR3 extends over 13 amino acids. Trimming removed 2 bases from V and 7 bases from J, with 9 bases in between. CDR3 sequence (DNA): TGTGCCAGCAGTTTAGGGGGAGGGCAGCCCCAGCATTTT. Residues: CASSLGGGQPQHF.

This clone occurred once. V and J are TRBV28 and TRBJ1-1; D call uncertain. V shed 3 bases and J shed 6 bases, with 17 bases lying between them. Germline values: CDR1 MDHEN, CDR2 SYDVKM. CDR3 length: 15 residues. CDR3 sequence (DNA): TGTGCCAGCAGTTTCGTGACGCGGGCGGTCCCTGAAGCTTTCTTT. As protein: CASSFVTRAVPEAFF.

The chain combines TRBV4-1 with TRBJ2-4, with 9 bases that match TRBD2. Germline CDR1 MGHRA, CDR2 YSYEKL. J lost 0 bases, V lost 0 bases, and 3 bases had no gene match. This CDR3 region has 17 residues. As DNA, the CDR3 is TGCGCCAGCAGCCAAGAGTCACTAGCGGGAGCCAAAAACATTCAGTACTTC. It codes for CASSQESLAGAKNIQYF.

The chain combines TRBV19 with TRBJ1-2; TRBD1 might be the D (5 bases). The CDR3 runs to 14 residues. The V end lost 7 bases, the J end lost 7 bases, and 19 bases lay between the germline ends. The V gene's germline CDR1 is LNHDA and CDR2 SQIVND (reference sequence). The CDR3 spells CASNVWGRGFGYTF. As DNA, the CDR3 is TGTGCCAGTAACGTATGGGGTAGGGGTTTTGGCTACACCTTC.

This chain links TRBV19 with TRBJ1-3, with D possibly matching TRBD1 (6 bases). V shed 5 bases and J shed 2 bases, with 13 bases lying between them. Germline assignment: CDR1 LNHDA and CDR2 SQIVND (reference sequence). The CDR3 spans 15 residues. The DNA of the CDR3 is TGTGCCAGTAGTCTACAGGGATGGACTGGAAACACCATATATTTT. Translating it yields CASSLQGWTGNTIYF.

J is TRBJ2-7 and V is TRBV29-1; TRBD1 matches 8 bases. The germline V gene encodes CDR1 SQVTM and CDR2 ANQGSEA. V was pared by 4 bases and J by 3 bases, with 5 bases of the junction left unmatched. The CDR3 is 13 residues long. CDR3 sequence: CSVVVRGHYEQYF. The CDR3 DNA follows: TGCAGCGTTGTGGTCAGGGGGCACTACGAGCAGTACTTC.

This chain links TRBV7-9 with TRBJ2-3; no clear D. The CDR3 runs 15 residues. V was cut by 5 bases and J by 1 base, with 13 bases left in between. The V gene's germline CDR1 is SEHNR and CDR2 FQNEAQ (reference sequence). CDR3 in amino acids: CASSLSVSRTDTQYF. CDR3 nucleotides: TGTGCCAGCAGCCTCAGTGTTTCCCGCACAGATACGCAGTATTTT. The full variable domain, completed using reference TRBV7-9 and TRBJ2-3, is DTGVSQNPRHKITKRGQNVTFRCDPISEHNRLYWYRQTLGQGPEFLTYFQNEAQLEKSRLLSDRFSAERPKGSFSTLEIQRTEQGDSAMYLCASSLSVSRTDTQYFGPGTRLTVL.

The V gene is TRBV5-1, the J gene TRBJ2-3; D may be TRBD1 (5 bases). Deletions cut 3 bases from V and 0 bases from J, with 11 bases between. The CDR3 loop spans 15 amino acids. Germline loops: CDR1 SGHRS, CDR2 YFSETQ. Here the CDR3 DNA reads TGCGCCAGCAGCTCAACAGGTCCTAGCACAGATACGCAGTATTTT. The encoded protein is CASSSTGPSTDTQYF.

This clone was found a few times. The rearrangement links TRBV30 to TRBJ2-6; possible D gene TRBD1, 5 bases. The V and J ends lost 1 base and 3 bases respectively, with 10 bases between them. Germline V lookup: CDR1 GTSNPN, CDR2 SVGIG (reference sequence). There are 15 residues in the CDR3. The DNA of the CDR3 is TGTGCCTGGAGTGCTAAAACAGGTGGGGCCAACGTCCTGACTTTC. Translating it yields CAWSAKTGGANVLTF.